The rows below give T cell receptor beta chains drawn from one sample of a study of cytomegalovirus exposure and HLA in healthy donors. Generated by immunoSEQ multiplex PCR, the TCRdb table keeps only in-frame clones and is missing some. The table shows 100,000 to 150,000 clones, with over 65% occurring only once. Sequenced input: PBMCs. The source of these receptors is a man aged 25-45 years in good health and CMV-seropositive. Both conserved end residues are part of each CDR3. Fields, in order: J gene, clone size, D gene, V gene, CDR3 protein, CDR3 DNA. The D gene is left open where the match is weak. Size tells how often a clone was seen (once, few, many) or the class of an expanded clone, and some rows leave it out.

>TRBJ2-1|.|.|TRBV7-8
CASSPRTSTNEQFF
TGTGCCAGCAGCCCTCGAACTAGCACCAATGAGCAGTTCTTC
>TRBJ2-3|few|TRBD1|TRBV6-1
CASSDRQGGFIDTQYF
TGTGCCAGCAGTGACCGACAGGGGGGGTTCATAGATACGCAGTATTTT
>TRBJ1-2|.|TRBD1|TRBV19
CASRQGEGYGYTF
TGTGCCAGTAGACAGGGGGAAGGCTATGGCTACACCTTC
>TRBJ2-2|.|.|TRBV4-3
CASSHGPSNTGELFF
TGCGCCAGCAGCCATGGGCCGAGTAACACCGGGGAGCTGTTTTTT
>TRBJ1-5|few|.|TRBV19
CASSWGDNQPQHF
TGTGCCAGTAGTTGGGGCGACAATCAGCCCCAGCATTTT
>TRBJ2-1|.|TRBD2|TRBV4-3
CASSQNAGLENYNEQFF
TGCGCCAGCAGCCAAAACGCGGGACTAGAAAATTACAATGAGCAGTTCTTC
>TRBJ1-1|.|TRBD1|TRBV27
CASSAQGEGTEAFF
TGTGCCAGCAGTGCCCAGGGGGAAGGCACTGAAGCTTTCTTT
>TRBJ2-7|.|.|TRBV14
CASSQSVVEQYF
TGTGCCAGCAGCCAAAGCGTCGTCGAGCAGTACTTC
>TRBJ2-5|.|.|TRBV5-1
CASSLADLYQETQYF
TGCGCCAGCAGCTTAGCGGACCTATACCAAGAGACCCAGTACTTC
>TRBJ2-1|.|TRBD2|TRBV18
CASSPFLAGAYNEQFF
TGTGCCAGCTCACCGTTCCTAGCGGGAGCCTACAATGAGCAGTTCTTC
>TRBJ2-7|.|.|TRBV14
CASSPRVSGEQYF
TGTGCCAGCAGTCCCAGGGTATCAGGCGAGCAGTACTTC
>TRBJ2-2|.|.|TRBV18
CASARPARYTGELFF
TGTGCCAGCGCCCGCCCTGCGCGGTACACCGGGGAGCTGTTTTTT
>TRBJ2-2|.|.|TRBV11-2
CASSLSGLGTGELFF
TGTGCCAGCAGCCTCTCGGGACTGGGGACCGGGGAGCTGTTTTTT
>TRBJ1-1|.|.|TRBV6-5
CASSYRGTGGNTEAFF
TGTGCCAGCAGTTACAGAGGGACGGGAGGGAACACTGAAGCTTTCTTT
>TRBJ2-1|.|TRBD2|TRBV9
CASSISGTSGGSSYNEQFF
TGTGCCAGCAGCATATCCGGGACTAGCGGGGGAAGCTCCTACAATGAGCAGTTCTTC
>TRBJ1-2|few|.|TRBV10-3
CAISDNGYTF
TGTGCCATCAGTGACAATGGCTACACCTTC
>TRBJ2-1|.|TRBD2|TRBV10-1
CASSSRSSGTNEQFF
TGCGCCAGCTCATCCCGGAGTAGCGGGACGAATGAGCAGTTCTTC
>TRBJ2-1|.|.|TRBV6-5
CASSYSYSQGGEQFF
TGTGCCAGCAGTTACTCGTACTCCCAAGGGGGTGAGCAGTTCTTC
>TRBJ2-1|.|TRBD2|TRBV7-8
CASRSGLAARGEQFF
TGTGCCAGCAGGTCGGGACTAGCGGCCAGGGGTGAGCAGTTCTTC
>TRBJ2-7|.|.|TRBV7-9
CASSPGTGLYEQYF
TGTGCCAGCAGCCCCGGGACTGGACTTTACGAGCAGTACTTC
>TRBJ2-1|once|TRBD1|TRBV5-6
CASSGDRASNEQFF
TGTGCCAGCAGCGGGGACAGGGCGAGCAATGAGCAGTTCTTC
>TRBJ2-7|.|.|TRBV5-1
CASSSRGYEQYF
TGCGCCAGCAGCTCCCGGGGCTACGAGCAGTACTTC
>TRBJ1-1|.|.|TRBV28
CASSSPQVNTEAFF
TGTGCCAGCAGTTCCCCCCAGGTTAACACTGAAGCTTTCTTT
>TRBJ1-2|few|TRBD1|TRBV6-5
CASSLTGGMVYGYTF
TGTGCCAGTTCTCTAACAGGGGGTATGGTCTATGGCTACACCTTC
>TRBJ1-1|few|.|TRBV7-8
CASSIVNGEAFF
TGTGCCAGCAGCATCGTAAACGGGGAAGCTTTCTTT
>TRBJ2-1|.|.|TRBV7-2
CASSLRRREQFF
TGTGCCAGCAGCTTACGGAGGAGGGAGCAGTTCTTC
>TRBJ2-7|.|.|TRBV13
CASSLKGLPWEQYF
TGTGCCAGCAGCTTAAAGGGACTTCCTTGGGAGCAGTACTTC
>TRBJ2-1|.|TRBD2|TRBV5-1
CASTWEGNEQFF
TGCGCCAGCACCTGGGAGGGCAATGAGCAGTTCTTC
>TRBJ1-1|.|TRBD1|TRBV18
CASSPRGTGVVSEAFF
TGTGCCAGCTCACCACGGGGGACAGGGGTAGTGTCTGAAGCTTTCTTT
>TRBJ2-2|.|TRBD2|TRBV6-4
CASSRLAGGANTGELFF
TGTGCCAGCAGCCGGCTAGCGGGAGGCGCGAACACCGGGGAGCTGTTTTTT
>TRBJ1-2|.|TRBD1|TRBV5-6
CASTLRTGNYGYTF
TGTGCCAGCACCCTGCGGACAGGGAACTATGGCTACACCTTC
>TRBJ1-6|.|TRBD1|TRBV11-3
CASSSTQTGARYSPLHF
TGTGCCAGCAGCTCAACCCAGACAGGGGCCCGCTATTCACCCCTCCACTTT
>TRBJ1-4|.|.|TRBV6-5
CASRETVNEKLFF
TGTGCCAGCAGAGAGACAGTAAATGAAAAACTGTTTTTT
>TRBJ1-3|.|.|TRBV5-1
CASSFDPQSSGNTIYF
TGCGCCAGCAGCTTTGACCCACAGAGCTCTGGAAACACCATATATTTT
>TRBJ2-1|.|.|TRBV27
CASSFYVGGAYNEQFF
TGTGCCAGCAGTTTCTACGTGGGAGGTGCTTACAATGAGCAGTTCTTC
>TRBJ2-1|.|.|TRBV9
CASSVGSSYNEQFF
TGTGCCAGCAGCGTTGGTAGCTCCTACAATGAGCAGTTCTTC
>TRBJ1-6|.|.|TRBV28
CASTYGGRNSPLHF
TGTGCCAGCACCTACGGGGGTCGTAATTCACCCCTCCACTTT
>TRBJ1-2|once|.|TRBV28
CASSFGNYGYTF
TGTGCCAGCAGTTTCGGGAACTATGGCTACACCTTC
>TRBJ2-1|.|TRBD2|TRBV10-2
CASSEWTGLADNEQFF
TGCGCCAGCAGTGAGTGGACGGGACTAGCGGACAATGAGCAGTTCTTC
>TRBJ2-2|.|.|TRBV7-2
CASSLVGHSRGTGELFF
TGTGCCAGCAGCTTAGTAGGACACTCCCGTGGGACCGGGGAGCTGTTTTTT
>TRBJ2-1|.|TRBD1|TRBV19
CAIRDSYNEQFF
TGTGCCATCCGGGACAGCTACAATGAGCAGTTCTTC
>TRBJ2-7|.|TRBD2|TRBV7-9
CASSLGGRDSYEQYF
TGTGCCAGCAGCTTAGGAGGGAGGGACTCCTACGAGCAGTACTTC
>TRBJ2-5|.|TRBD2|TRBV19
CASSTVWAGVSEETQYF
TGTGCCAGTAGTACCGTTTGGGCGGGAGTGTCAGAAGAGACCCAGTACTTC
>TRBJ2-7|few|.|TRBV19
CASSISRQYEQYF
TGTGCCAGTAGTATATCCAGACAGTACGAGCAGTACTTC
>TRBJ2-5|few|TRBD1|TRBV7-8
CASRLGQATQETQYF
TGTGCCAGCAGACTAGGACAGGCGACCCAAGAGACCCAGTACTTC
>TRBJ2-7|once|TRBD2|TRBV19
CASTRTSGGEQYF
TGTGCCAGTACCCGGACTAGCGGCGGCGAGCAGTACTTC
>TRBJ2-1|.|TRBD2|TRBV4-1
CASSPGGVRENNEQFF
TGCGCCAGCAGCCCTGGGGGGGTGCGGGAAAACAATGAGCAGTTCTTC
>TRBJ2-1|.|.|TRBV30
CAWGFLGARSNEQFF
TGTGCCTGGGGCTTCCTTGGGGCCCGGAGCAATGAGCAGTTCTTC
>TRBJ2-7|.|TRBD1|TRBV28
CASSLYGQGGYEQYF
TGTGCCAGCAGTTTATACGGACAGGGGGGCTACGAGCAGTACTTC
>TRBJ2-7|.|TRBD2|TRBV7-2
CASSPRASGGLEQYF
TGTGCCAGCAGCCCCCGCGCTAGCGGAGGTTTGGAGCAGTACTTC
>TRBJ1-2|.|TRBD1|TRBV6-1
CASSVTGGNYGYTF
TGTGCCAGCAGTGTGACAGGGGGCAACTATGGCTACACCTTC
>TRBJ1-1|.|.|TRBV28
CASSFAGENTEAFF
TGTGCCAGCAGTTTTGCCGGGGAAAACACTGAAGCTTTCTTT
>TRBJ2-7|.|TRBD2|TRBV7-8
CASSNDRGGLEQYF
TGTGCCAGCAGTAACGACCGGGGGGGCCTCGAGCAGTACTTC
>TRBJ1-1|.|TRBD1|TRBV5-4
CASSQKRGPGDTEAFF
TGTGCCAGCAGCCAAAAAAGGGGGCCCGGGGACACTGAAGCTTTCTTT